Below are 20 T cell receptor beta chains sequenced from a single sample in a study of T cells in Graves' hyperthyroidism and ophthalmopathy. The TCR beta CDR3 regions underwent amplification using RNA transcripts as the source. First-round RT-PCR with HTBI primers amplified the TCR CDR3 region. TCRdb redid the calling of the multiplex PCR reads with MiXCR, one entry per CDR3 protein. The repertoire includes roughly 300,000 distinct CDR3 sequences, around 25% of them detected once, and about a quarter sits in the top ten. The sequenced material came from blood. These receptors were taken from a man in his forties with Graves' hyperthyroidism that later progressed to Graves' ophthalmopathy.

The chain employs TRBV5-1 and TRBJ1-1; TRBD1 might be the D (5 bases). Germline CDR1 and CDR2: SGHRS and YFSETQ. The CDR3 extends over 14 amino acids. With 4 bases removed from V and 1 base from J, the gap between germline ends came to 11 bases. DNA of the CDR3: TGCGCCAGCAGCGGGGGACTCGGGAACACTGAAGCTTTCTTT. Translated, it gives CASSGGLGNTEAFF. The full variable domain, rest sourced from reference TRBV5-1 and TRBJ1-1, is KAGVTQTPRYLIKTRGQQVTLSCSPISGHRSVSWYQQTPGQGLQFLFEYFSETQRNKGNFPGRFSGRQFSNSRSEMNVSTLELGDSALYLCASSGGLGNTEAFFGQGTRLTVV.

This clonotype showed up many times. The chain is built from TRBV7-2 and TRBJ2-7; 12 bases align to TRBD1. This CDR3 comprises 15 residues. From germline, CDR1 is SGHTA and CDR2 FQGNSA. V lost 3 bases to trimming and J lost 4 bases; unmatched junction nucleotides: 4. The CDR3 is CASSFGTGGKYEQYF. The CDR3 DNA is TGTGCCAGCAGCTTCGGGACAGGGGGCAAATACGAGCAGTACTTC.

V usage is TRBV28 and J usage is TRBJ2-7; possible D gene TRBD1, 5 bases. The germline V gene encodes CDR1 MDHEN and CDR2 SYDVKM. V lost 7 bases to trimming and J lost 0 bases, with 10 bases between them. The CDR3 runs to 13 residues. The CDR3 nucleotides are TGTGCCAGCATAGACAGAAACTCCTACGAGCAGTACTTC. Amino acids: CASIDRNSYEQYF.

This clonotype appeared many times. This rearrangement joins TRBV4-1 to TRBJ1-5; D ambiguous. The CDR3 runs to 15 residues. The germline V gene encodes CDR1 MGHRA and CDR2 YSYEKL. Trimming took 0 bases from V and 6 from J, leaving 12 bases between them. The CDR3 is CASSQDGLARQPQHF. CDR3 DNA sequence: TGCGCCAGCAGCCAAGATGGTCTAGCTCGTCAGCCCCAGCATTTT.

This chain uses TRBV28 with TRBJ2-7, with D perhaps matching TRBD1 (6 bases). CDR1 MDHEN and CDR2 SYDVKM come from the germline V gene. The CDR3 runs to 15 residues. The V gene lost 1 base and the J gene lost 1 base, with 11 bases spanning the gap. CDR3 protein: CASSLSGTISYEQYF. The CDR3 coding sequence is TGTGCCAGCAGTTTATCCGGGACAATTTCCTACGAGCAGTACTTC.

CDR3 amino acids: CASSLGQPSHGYTF. In DNA, the CDR3 is TGTGCCAGCAGCCTCGGACAGCCCAGCCATGGCTACACCTTC. The V call is TRBV28, the J call TRBJ1-2; possible D gene TRBD1, 6 bases. Germline V gives CDR1 MDHEN, CDR2 SYDVKM. Between the trimmed V and J ends, which lost 6 bases and 6 bases, there was a span of 17 bases. The CDR3 length is 14 residues.

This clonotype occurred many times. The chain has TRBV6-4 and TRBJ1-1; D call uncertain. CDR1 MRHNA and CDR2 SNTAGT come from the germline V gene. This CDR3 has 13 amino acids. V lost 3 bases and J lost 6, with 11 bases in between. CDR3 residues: CASSEVRGAEAFF. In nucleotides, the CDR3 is TGTGCCAGCAGTGAGGTTCGCGGCGCTGAAGCTTTCTTT.

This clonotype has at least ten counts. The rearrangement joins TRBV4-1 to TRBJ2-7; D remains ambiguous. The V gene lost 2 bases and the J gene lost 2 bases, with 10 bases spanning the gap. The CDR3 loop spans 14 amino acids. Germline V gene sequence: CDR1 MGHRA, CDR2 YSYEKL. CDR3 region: CASSQPRTAYEQYF. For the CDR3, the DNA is TGCGCCAGCAGCCAACCCAGGACCGCCTACGAGCAGTACTTC.

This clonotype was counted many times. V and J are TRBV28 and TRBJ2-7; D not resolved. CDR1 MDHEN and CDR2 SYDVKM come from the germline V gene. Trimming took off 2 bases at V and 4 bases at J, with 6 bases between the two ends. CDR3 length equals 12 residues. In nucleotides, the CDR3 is TGTGCCAGCAGTTTAGCACCGTACGAGCAGTACTTC. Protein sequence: CASSLAPYEQYF.

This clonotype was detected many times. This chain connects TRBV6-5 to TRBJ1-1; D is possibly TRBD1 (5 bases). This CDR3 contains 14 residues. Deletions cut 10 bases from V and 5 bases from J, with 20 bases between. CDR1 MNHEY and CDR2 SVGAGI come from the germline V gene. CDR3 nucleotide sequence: TGTGCCACTCGGGGGGAACCTGGGTCGACTGAAGCTTTCTTT. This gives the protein CATRGEPGSTEAFF.

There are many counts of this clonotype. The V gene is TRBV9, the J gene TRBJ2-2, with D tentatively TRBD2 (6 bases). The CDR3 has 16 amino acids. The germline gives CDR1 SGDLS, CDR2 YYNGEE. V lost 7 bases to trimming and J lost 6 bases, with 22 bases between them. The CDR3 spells CASVGTSGADAGELFF. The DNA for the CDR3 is TGTGCCAGCGTAGGGACTTCCGGTGCTGACGCCGGGGAGCTGTTTTTT.

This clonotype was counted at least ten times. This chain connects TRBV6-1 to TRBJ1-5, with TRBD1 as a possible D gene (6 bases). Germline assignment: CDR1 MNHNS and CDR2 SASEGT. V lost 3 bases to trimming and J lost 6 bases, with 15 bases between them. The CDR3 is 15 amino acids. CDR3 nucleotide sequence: TGTGCCAGCAGTGACGGAGGGGGTCAGAGTCAGCCCCAGCATTTT. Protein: CASSDGGGQSQPQHF.

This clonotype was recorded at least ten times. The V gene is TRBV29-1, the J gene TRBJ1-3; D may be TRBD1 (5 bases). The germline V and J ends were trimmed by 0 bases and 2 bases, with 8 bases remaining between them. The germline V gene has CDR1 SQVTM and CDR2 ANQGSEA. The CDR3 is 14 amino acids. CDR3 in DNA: TGCAGCGTTGAAGAGGCAGGGACTGGAAACACCATATATTTT. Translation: CSVEEAGTGNTIYF.

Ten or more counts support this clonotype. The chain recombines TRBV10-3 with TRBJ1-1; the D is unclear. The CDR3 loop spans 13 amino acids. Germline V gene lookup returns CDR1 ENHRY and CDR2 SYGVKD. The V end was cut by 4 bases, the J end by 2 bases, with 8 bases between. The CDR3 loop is CAISGRDNTEAFF. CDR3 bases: TGTGCCATCAGTGGACGAGATAACACTGAAGCTTTCTTT.

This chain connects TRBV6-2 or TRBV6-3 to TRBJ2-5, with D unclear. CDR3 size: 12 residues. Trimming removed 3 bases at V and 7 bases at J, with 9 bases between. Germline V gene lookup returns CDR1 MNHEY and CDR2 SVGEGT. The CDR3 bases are TGTGCCAGCAGTTATCGGTTAAGGACCCAGTACTTC. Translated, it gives CASSYRLRTQYF.

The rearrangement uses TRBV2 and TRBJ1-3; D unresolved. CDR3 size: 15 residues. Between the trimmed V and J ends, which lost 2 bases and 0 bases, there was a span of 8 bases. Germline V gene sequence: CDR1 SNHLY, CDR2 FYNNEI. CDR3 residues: CASSEFDASGNTIYF. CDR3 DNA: TGTGCCAGCAGTGAATTTGATGCCTCTGGAAACACCATATATTTT.

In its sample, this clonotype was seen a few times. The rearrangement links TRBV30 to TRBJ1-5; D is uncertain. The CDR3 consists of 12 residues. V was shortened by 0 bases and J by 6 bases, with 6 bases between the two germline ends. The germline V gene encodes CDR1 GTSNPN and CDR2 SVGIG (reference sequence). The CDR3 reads CAWSVNPQPQHF. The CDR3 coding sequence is TGTGCCTGGAGTGTAAACCCTCAGCCCCAGCATTTT. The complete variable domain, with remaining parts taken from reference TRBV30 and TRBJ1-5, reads SQTIHQWPATLVQPVGSPLSLECTVEGTSNPNLYWYRQAAGRGLQLLFYSVGIGQISSEVPQNLSASRPQDRQFILSSKKLLLSDSGFYLCAWSVNPQPQHFGDGTRLSIL.

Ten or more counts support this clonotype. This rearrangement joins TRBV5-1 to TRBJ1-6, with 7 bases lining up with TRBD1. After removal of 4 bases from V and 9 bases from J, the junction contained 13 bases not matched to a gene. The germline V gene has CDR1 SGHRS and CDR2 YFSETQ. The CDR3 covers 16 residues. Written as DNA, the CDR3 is TGCGCCAGCAGCATAATACCGGGACAGATACTTTCACCCCTCCACTTT. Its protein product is CASSIIPGQILSPLHF.

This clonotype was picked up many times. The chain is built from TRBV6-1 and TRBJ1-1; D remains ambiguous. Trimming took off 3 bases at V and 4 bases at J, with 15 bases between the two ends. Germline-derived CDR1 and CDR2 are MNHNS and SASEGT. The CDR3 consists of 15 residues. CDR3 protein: CASSDKGGLSTEAFF. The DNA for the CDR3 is TGTGCCAGCAGTGACAAGGGTGGGTTGTCCACTGAAGCTTTCTTT.

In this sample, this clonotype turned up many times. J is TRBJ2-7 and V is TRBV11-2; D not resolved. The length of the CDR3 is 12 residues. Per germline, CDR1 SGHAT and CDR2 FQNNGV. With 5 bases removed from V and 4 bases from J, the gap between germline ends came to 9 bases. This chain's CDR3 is CASSVAGYEQYF. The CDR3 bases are TGTGCCAGCAGCGTCGCAGGTTACGAGCAGTACTTC.